The 16 T cell receptor beta chains reported below all come from one sample, sequenced in a study of blood T cell repertoires in COVID-19. The repertoire was sequenced with immunoSEQ multiplex PCR; TCRdb's copy has only in-frame clones and lacks some. The sample yields about 310,000 clones, around 87% seen once. The sequenced sample consisted of PBMCs or T cells enriched from blood (not recorded which). These receptors came from a woman in her late teens or twenties with acute COVID-19.

In nucleotides, the CDR3 is TGTGCCAGCTCACCCGGACAGGGAAGGAGTTCACCCCTCCACTTT. This sequence encodes CASSPGQGRSSPLHF. The chain couples TRBV18 to TRBJ1-6, with 8 nucleotides matching TRBD1. Losses at the gene ends were 3 bases for V and 9 bases for J; bases not matched to a gene: 7. CDR3 length: 15 amino acids. Germline V gives CDR1 KGHSH, CDR2 LQKENI.

This clone has just a few counts. J is TRBJ1-2 and V is TRBV5-1, with 9 bases lining up with TRBD1. The germline V gene encodes CDR1 SGHRS and CDR2 YFSETQ. V was pared by 3 bases and J by 4 bases, with 4 bases of the junction left unmatched. CDR3 length: 14 amino acids. The CDR3 spells CASSWGQGVYGYTF. CDR3 sequence (DNA): TGCGCCAGCAGCTGGGGACAGGGAGTCTATGGCTACACCTTC. Drawing the rest from reference TRBV5-1 and TRBJ1-2, the complete variable domain is KAGVTQTPRYLIKTRGQQVTLSCSPISGHRSVSWYQQTPGQGLQFLFEYFSETQRNKGNFPGRFSGRQFSNSRSEMNVSTLELGDSALYLCASSWGQGVYGYTFGSGTRLTVV.

The chain employs TRBV9 and TRBJ2-1; tentatively, D is TRBD2 (5 bases). Per germline, CDR1 SGDLS and CDR2 YYNGEE. Trimming took 4 bases from V and 6 from J, leaving 8 bases between them. This CDR3 comprises 12 residues. The CDR3 sequence is CASSPGTNEQFF. The CDR3 DNA reads as TGTGCCAGCAGCCCGGGAACCAATGAGCAGTTCTTC.

The V gene is TRBV2, the J gene TRBJ1-1; the D gene is possibly TRBD1 (5 bases). Per the germline V gene, CDR1 is SNHLY and CDR2 is FYNNEI. The CDR3 sequence is 12 residues long. V lost 3 bases and J 3 bases, leaving 5 bases between the germline ends. The CDR3 sequence: CASSDRDTEAFF. The CDR3 DNA sequence: TGTGCCAGCAGTGACAGGGACACTGAAGCTTTCTTT.

A few counts support this clone. The chain recombines TRBV5-1 with TRBJ1-2, with a weak D call TRBD1 (6 bases). The germline V gene encodes CDR1 SGHRS and CDR2 YFSETQ. This CDR3 has 15 residues. With 0 bases removed from V and 7 bases from J, the gap between germline ends came to 16 bases. The DNA for the CDR3 is TGCGCCAGCAGCTTGGCCGACAGGTATGGCGGTGGCTACACCTTC. Its translation: CASSLADRYGGGYTF.

The chain carries TRBV18 and TRBJ2-5, with 7 bases identical to TRBD1. Unmatched junction bases numbered 2, after V lost 1 base and J lost 3 bases. The CDR3 loop spans 14 amino acids. Germline values: CDR1 KGHSH, CDR2 LQKENI. DNA for the CDR3: TGTGCCAGCTCACCACAGGGACAGAAAGAGACCCAGTACTTC. It is translated as CASSPQGQKETQYF.

The V gene is TRBV5-1, the J gene TRBJ2-1; no definite D call. The germline V gene has CDR1 SGHRS and CDR2 YFSETQ. The CDR3 extends over 16 amino acids. Trimming removed 6 bases from V and 0 bases from J, with 16 bases in between. The CDR3 loop reads CASTLSASLSYNEQFF. CDR3 bases: TGCGCCAGCACCCTAAGCGCGAGCCTCTCCTACAATGAGCAGTTCTTC.

V is TRBV11-3 and J is TRBJ2-7, with a weak D call TRBD1 (6 bases). The CDR3 loop spans 17 amino acids. Trimming removed 1 base from V and 0 bases from J, with 16 bases in between. Germline V gene sequence: CDR1 SGHNT, CDR2 YENEEA. CDR3 region: CASSLGSGQIDSYEQYF. For the CDR3, the DNA is TGTGCCAGCAGCTTAGGTTCAGGACAGATTGACTCCTACGAGCAGTACTTC.

V and J are TRBV18 and TRBJ2-3; 8 bases fit TRBD1. Germline V gene sequence: CDR1 KGHSH, CDR2 LQKENI. J lost 4 bases, V lost 0 bases, and 0 bases had no gene match. The CDR3 consists of 14 residues. The chain's CDR3 is CASSPPTGADTQYF. Written as DNA, the CDR3 is TGTGCCAGCTCACCACCGACAGGGGCAGATACGCAGTATTTT.

V usage is TRBV5-1 and J usage is TRBJ2-7, with D possibly being TRBD1 (5 bases). The V and J ends lost 1 base and 4 bases respectively, with 12 bases between them. CDR1 and CDR2 (germline): SGHRS, YFSETQ. CDR3 length: 14 amino acids. For the CDR3, the DNA is TGCGCCAGCAGCTTGTTAGGGGAAAGTTACGAGCAGTACTTC. Protein: CASSLLGESYEQYF.

The rearrangement joins TRBV24-1 to TRBJ2-1; TRBD2 agrees at 7 bases. V lost 2 bases to trimming and J lost 4 bases; unmatched junction nucleotides: 19. Looked up from germline, CDR1 is KGHDR and CDR2 is SFDVKD. CDR3 length: 20 amino acids. CDR3 sequence reads: CATSDSLPPRTSGKYNEQFF. In DNA, the CDR3 is TGTGCCACCAGTGATTCCCTACCCCCCAGGACTAGTGGGAAGTACAATGAGCAGTTCTTC.

This clone was seen at least ten times. The DNA for the CDR3 is TGTGCCAGCAGGACACAGGGATACTCTGGAAACACCATATATTTT. Its translation is CASRTQGYSGNTIYF. The V and J genes are TRBV6-5 and TRBJ1-3, with D perhaps matching TRBD1 (6 bases). CDR3 length equals 15 residues. Germline CDR1 MNHEY, CDR2 SVGAGI. Deletions cut 6 bases from V and 0 bases from J, with 12 bases between.

The chain is built from TRBV28 and TRBJ2-5; a possible D gene is TRBD1 (6 bases). Trimming cost V 5 bases and J 7 bases, with 14 bases left between them. The length of the CDR3 is 13 residues. Germline V gene lookup returns CDR1 MDHEN and CDR2 SYDVKM. CDR3 bases: TGTGCCAGCAGTAAGGGGGTCGAAGGGACCCAGTACTTC. This sequence encodes CASSKGVEGTQYF.

This chain joins TRBV28 and TRBJ1-2; 7 positions match TRBD1. The V segment lost 6 bases and the J segment 1 base; nucleotides outside the gene matches: 8. The CDR3 is made up of 15 amino acids. Germline assignment: CDR1 MDHEN and CDR2 SYDVKM. This chain's CDR3 is CASRSGQINNYGYTF. In DNA, the CDR3 is TGTGCCAGCAGGTCGGGACAGATTAATAACTATGGCTACACCTTC.

The chain has TRBV6-4 and TRBJ1-1; 7 positions agree with TRBD1. Germline trimming cut 4 bases from V and 4 bases from J; bases unmatched to any gene: 9. There are 15 residues in the CDR3. CDR1 and CDR2 from the germline V gene are MRHNA and SNTAGT. CDR3 amino acids: CASSANTGDGTEAFF. Here the CDR3 DNA reads TGTGCCAGCAGTGCCAATACAGGGGACGGCACTGAAGCTTTCTTT.

CDR3 bases: TGTGCCAGCATCTATCAGCCGACTAGCGGGAGTCTCGGTGAGCAGTTCTTC. It is translated as CASIYQPTSGSLGEQFF. The rearrangement uses TRBV5-8 and TRBJ2-1; the match to TRBD2 covers 12 bases. CDR1 is SGHTS and CDR2 is YDEGEE in the germline V gene. The CDR3 sequence is 17 residues long. V dropped 6 bases and J dropped 9; count of bases not matched to a gene: 16.